The entry below gives a single TCR beta chain sequence along with its context. Unmatched junction bases numbered 8, after V lost 5 bases and J lost 6 bases. CDR3 length: 16 residues. Single cDNA molecules in the library carried unique molecular identifiers attached during preparation. TCRdb itself ran the 5' RACE reads through MiXCR, one entry per CDR3 protein. Seen here are 110,000 or so distinct CDR3 sequences, roughly 18% observed once, and the top ten hold around 2.7%. The data stem from a study of human T cells and chemical hapten exposure. As for the study in general: Small pooled library volume differences chiefly drove per-sample TCR yield variation.

The template was total RNA from unfractionated whole blood. The J gene is TRBJ2-3, the V gene TRBV12-3 or TRBV12-4; TRBD2 agrees at 13 bases. The source is a human donor in good health. DNA for the CDR3: TGTGCCAGCAGTAGGACTAGCGGGAGTAGTGTGGATACGCAGTATTTT. The encoded protein is CASSRTSGSSVDTQYF.